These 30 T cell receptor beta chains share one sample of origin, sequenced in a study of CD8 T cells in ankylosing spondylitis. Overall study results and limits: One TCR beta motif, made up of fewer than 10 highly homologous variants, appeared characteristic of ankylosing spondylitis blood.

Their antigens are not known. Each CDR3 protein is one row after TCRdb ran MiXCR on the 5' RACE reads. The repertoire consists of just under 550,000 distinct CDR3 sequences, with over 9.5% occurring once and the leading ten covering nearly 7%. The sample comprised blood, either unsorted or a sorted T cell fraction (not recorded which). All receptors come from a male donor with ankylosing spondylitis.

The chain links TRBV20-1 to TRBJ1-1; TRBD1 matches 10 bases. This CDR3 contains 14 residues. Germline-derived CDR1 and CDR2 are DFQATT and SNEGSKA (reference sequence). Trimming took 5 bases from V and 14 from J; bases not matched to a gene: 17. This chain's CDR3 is CSALLIEGQGISFF. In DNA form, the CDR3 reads TGCAGTGCTCTCTTGATTGAGGGACAGGGGATTTCGTTCTTT.

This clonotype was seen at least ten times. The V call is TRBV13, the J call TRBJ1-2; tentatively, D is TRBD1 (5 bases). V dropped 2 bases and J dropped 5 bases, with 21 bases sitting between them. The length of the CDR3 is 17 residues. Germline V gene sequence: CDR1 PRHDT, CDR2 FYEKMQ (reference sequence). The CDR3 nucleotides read TGTGCCAGCAGCTTACAAGGGCAGGGACTATGGGCATATGGCTACACCTTC. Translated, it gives CASSLQGQGLWAYGYTF. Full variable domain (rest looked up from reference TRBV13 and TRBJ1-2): AAGVIQSPRHLIKEKRETATLKCYPIPRHDTVYWYQQGPGQDPQFLISFYEKMQSDKGSIPDRFSAQQFSDYHSELNMSSLELGDSALYFCASSLQGQGLWAYGYTFGSGTRLTVV.

The CDR3 loop reads CASSQEGLPIYNEQFF. In nucleotides, the CDR3 is TGCGCCAGCAGCCAAGAGGGTCTACCGATCTACAATGAGCAGTTCTTC. The rearrangement joins TRBV4-1 to TRBJ2-1; D call uncertain. Per germline, CDR1 MGHRA and CDR2 YSYEKL. CDR3 size: 16 residues. V shed 0 bases and J shed 3 bases, with 12 bases lying between them.

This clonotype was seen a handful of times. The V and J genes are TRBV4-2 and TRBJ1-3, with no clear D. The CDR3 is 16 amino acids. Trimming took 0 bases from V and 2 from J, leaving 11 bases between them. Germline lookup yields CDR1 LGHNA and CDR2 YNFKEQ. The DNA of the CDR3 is TGTGCCAGCAGCCAAGATGTGAGTGTAGCTGGAAACACCATATATTTT. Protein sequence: CASSQDVSVAGNTIYF.

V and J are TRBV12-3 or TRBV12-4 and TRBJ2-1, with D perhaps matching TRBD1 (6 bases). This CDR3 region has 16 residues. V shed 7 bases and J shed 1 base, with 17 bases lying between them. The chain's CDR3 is CASNRDTADSYNEQFF. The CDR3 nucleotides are TGTGCCAGCAACCGGGACACAGCCGATTCCTACAATGAGCAGTTCTTC.

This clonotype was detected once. CDR3: CSARDQMHSPLHF. The CDR3, as DNA: TGCAGTGCTAGAGACCAGATGCATTCACCCCTCCACTTT. The chain combines TRBV20-1 with TRBJ1-6, with D unclear. From germline, CDR1 is DFQATT and CDR2 SNEGSKA (reference sequence). This CDR3 region has 13 residues. Between the trimmed V and J ends, which lost 0 bases and 8 bases, there was a span of 8 bases.

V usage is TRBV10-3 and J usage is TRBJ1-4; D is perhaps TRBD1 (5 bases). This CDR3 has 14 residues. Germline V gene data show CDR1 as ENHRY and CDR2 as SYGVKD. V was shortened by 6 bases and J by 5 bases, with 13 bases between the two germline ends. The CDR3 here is CAISNHQGNEKLFF. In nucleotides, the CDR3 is TGTGCCATCAGCAACCACCAGGGAAATGAAAAACTGTTTTTT.

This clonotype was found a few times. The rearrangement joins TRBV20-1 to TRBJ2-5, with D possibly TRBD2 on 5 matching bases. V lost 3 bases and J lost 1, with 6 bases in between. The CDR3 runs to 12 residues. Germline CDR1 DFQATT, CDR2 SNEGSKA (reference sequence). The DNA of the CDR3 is TGCAGTGCTAGTGAGGGCCAAGAGACCCAGTACTTC. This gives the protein CSASEGQETQYF.

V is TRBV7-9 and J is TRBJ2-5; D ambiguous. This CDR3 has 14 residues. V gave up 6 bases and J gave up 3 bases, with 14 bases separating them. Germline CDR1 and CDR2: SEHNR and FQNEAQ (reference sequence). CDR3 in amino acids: CASRPQTTEETQYF. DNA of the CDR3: TGTGCCAGCAGACCCCAGACGACGGAAGAGACCCAGTACTTC.

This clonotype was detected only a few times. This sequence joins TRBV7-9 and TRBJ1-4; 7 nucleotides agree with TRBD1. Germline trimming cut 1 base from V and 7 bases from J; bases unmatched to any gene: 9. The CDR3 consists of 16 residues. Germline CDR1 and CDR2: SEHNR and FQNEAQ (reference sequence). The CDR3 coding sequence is TGTGCCAGCAGCTTAGTATCAGGGGGAGAGTTTGAAAAACTGTTTTTT. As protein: CASSLVSGGEFEKLFF.

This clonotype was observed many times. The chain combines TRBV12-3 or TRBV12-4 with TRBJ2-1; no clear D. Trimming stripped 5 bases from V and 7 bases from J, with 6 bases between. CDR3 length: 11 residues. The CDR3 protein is CASSPKNEQFF. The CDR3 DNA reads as TGTGCCAGCAGTCCGAAAAATGAGCAGTTCTTC.

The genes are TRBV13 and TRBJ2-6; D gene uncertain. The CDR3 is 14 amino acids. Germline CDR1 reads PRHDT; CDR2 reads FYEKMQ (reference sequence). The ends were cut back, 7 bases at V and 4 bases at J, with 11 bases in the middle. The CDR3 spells CASKGLGGANVLTF. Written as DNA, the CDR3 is TGTGCCAGCAAGGGCCTTGGCGGGGCCAACGTCCTGACTTTC. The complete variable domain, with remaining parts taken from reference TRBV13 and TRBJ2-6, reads AAGVIQSPRHLIKEKRETATLKCYPIPRHDTVYWYQQGPGQDPQFLISFYEKMQSDKGSIPDRFSAQQFSDYHSELNMSSLELGDSALYFCASKGLGGANVLTFGAGSRLTVL.

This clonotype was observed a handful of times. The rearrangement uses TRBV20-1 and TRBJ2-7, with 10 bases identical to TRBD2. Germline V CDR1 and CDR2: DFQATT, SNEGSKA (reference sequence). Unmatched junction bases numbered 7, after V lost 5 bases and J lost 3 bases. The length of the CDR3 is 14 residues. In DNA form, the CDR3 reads TGCAGTGCTCTTGGGGGACTAGCGAGCTACGAGCAGTACTTC. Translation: CSALGGLASYEQYF.

The CDR3 loop is CASSPGTTGWYEQYF. CDR3 nucleotide sequence: TGCGCCAGCAGCCCGGGAACGACAGGGTGGTACGAGCAGTACTTC. This chain links TRBV5-1 with TRBJ2-7; TRBD1 matches 7 bases. The CDR3 has 15 amino acids. Trimming cost V 4 bases and J 4 bases; bases outside gene matches: 11. Germline V lookup: CDR1 SGHRS, CDR2 YFSETQ.

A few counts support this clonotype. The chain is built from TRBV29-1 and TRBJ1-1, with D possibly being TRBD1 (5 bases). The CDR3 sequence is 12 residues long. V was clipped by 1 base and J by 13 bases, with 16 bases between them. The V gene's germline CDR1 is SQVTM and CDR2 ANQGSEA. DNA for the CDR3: TGCAGCGTTGAAGTGGACACCCCAGTCGATTTCTTT. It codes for CSVEVDTPVDFF.

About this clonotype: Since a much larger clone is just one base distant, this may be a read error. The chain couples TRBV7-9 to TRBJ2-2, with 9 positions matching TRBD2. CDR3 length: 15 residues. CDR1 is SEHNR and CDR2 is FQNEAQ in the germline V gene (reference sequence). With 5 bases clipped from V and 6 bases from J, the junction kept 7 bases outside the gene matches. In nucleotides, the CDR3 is TGTGCCAGCAGCCAAGGGCTAGCGGGGCCCGGGGAGCTGTTTTTT. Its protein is CASSQGLAGPGELFF.

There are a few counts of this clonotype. CDR3 DNA: TGCAGCGTTGGGACCAGGGGGGAGCAGTACGTC. Translating gives CSVGTRGEQYV. The V call is TRBV29-1, the J call TRBJ2-7; 7 nucleotides align to TRBD1. The CDR3 is made up of 11 amino acids. Per the germline V gene, CDR1 is SQVTM and CDR2 is ANQGSEA. The junction had 4 bases not matched to a gene; V was cut back by 4 bases and J by 7 bases.

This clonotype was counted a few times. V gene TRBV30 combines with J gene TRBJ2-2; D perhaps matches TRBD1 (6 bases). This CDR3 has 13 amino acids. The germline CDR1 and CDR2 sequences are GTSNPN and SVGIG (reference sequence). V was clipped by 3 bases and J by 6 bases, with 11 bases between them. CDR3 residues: CAWRKQGPGELFF. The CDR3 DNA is TGTGCCTGGAGGAAACAGGGTCCCGGGGAGCTGTTTTTT.

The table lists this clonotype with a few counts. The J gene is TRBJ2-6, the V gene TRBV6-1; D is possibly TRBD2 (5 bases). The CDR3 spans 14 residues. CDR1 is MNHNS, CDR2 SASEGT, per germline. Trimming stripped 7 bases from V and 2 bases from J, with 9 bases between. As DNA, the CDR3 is TGTGCCAGCACCCCGGAGGCTGGGGCCAACGTCCTGACTTTC. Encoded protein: CASTPEAGANVLTF.

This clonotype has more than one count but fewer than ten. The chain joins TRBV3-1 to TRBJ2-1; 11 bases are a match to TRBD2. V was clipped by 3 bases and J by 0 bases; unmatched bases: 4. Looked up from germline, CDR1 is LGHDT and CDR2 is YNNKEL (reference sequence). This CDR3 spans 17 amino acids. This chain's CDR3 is CASSHPLAGGSYNEQFF. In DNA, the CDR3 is TGTGCCAGCAGCCATCCTCTAGCGGGGGGCTCCTACAATGAGCAGTTCTTC.

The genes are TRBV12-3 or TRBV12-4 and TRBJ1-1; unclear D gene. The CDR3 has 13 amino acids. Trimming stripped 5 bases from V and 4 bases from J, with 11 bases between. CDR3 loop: CASSLGRFTEAFF. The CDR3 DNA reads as TGTGCCAGCAGTCTAGGCCGTTTCACTGAAGCTTTCTTT.

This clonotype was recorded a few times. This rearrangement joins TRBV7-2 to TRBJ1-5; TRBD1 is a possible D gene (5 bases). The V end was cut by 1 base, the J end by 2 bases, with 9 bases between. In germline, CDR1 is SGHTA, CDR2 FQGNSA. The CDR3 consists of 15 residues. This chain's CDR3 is CASSLVIGGNQPQHF. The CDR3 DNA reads TGTGCCAGCAGCTTAGTCATAGGGGGCAATCAGCCCCAGCATTTT.

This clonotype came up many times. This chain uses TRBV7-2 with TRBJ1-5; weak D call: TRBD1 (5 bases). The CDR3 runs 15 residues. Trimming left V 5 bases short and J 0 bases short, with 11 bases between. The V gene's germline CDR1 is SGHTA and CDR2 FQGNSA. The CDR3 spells CASSPGANSNQPQHF. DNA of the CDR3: TGTGCCAGCAGCCCCGGGGCTAATAGCAATCAGCCCCAGCATTTT.

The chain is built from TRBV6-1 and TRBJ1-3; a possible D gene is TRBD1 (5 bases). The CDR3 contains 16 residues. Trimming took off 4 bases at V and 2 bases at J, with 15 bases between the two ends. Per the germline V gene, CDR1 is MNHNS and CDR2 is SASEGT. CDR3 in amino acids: CASSALAQGTGNTIYF. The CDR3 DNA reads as TGTGCCAGCAGTGCCTTAGCCCAGGGAACTGGAAACACCATATATTTT.

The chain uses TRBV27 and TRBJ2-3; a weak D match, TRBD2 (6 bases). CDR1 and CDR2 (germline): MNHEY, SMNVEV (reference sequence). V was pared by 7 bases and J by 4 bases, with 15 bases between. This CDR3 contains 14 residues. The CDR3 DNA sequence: TGTGCCAGCAACCCGGGACTCTGGTCAGATACGCAGTATTTT. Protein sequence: CASNPGLWSDTQYF.

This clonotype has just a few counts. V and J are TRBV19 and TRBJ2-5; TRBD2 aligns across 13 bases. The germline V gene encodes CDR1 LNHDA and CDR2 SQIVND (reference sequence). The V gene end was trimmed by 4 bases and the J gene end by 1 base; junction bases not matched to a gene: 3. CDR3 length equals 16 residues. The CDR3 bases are TGTGCCAGTAGTAGGGGGACTAGCGGGGCCCAAGAGACCCAGTACTTC. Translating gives CASSRGTSGAQETQYF.

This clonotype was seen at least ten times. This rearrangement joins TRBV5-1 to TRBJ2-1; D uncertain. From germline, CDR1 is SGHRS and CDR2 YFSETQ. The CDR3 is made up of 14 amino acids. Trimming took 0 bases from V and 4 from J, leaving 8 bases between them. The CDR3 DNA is TGCGCCAGCAGCTTGGTTGCTGAATACAATGAGCAGTTCTTC. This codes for CASSLVAEYNEQFF.

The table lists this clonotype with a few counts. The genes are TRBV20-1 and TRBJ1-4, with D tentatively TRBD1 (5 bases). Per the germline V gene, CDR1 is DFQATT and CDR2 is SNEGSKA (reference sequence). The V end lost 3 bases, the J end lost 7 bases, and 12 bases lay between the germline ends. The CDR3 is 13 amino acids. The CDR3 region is CSARGGSLEKLFF. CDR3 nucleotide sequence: TGCAGTGCTAGGGGGGGGTCCCTTGAAAAACTGTTTTTT.

CDR3 nucleotide sequence: TGTGCCAGCAGCCAGCAACCTAGCGCTGAAGCTTTCTTT. Protein: CASSQQPSAEAFF. V gene TRBV5-5 combines with J gene TRBJ1-1; unclear D gene. CDR3 length: 13 amino acids. V gave up 4 bases and J gave up 6 bases, with 13 bases separating them. Germline CDR1 and CDR2: SGHKS and YYEKEE (reference sequence).

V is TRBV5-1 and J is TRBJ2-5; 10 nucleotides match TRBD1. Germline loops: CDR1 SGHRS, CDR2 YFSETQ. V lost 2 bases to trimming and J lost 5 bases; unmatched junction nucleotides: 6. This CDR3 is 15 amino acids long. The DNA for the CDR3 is TGCGCCAGCAGCTTCGGGACAGGGGCTGGGGAGACCCAGTACTTC. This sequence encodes CASSFGTGAGETQYF.